These T cell receptor beta chains were read from a single sample in a study of PD-1 blockade in classical Hodgkin lymphoma. TCRdb's copy holds only in-frame clones and misses some; the assay was immunoSEQ multiplex PCR. The table has about 100,000 clones, around 88% seen once. The input for sequencing was peripheral blood mononuclear cells (PBMCs), taken before the second cycle of nivolumab. All receptors come from a human donor with classical Hodgkin lymphoma. The CDR3 runs from the conserved cysteine through the conserved F or W. The order of the fields is CDR3 DNA, CDR3 protein, J gene, V gene, D gene, clone size. D genes are given only for firm matches. Rows may omit the clone size; those that give it use once, few, many or a size class.

DNA: TGCGCCAGCAGTGGACAGATGATGAACACTGAAGCTTTCTTT
CDR3: CASSGQMMNTEAFF
J: TRBJ1-1
V: TRBV4-3
D: -
size: few

DNA: TGTGCCAGCAGCTTCGTCGGACAGGAGGAGCTGTTTTTT
CDR3: CASSFVGQEELFF
J: TRBJ2-2
V: TRBV13
D: TRBD1
size: once

DNA: TGTGCCAGTAGTATAGTAGGGACAGAGAATCAGCCCCAGCATTTT
CDR3: CASSIVGTENQPQHF
J: TRBJ1-5
V: TRBV19
D: TRBD1
size: -

DNA: TGCAGCGTTGAAGATCTAAAGACCGACCCCTACAATGAGCAGTTCTTC
CDR3: CSVEDLKTDPYNEQFF
J: TRBJ2-1
V: TRBV29-1
D: -
size: -

DNA: TGTGCCAGCAGCGGACAGAACACCGGGGAGCTGTTTTTT
CDR3: CASSGQNTGELFF
J: TRBJ2-2
V: TRBV7-6
D: -
size: -

DNA: TGTGCCAGCAGTTTAGCCCTCGGCGTAGCCAAAAACATTCAGTACTTC
CDR3: CASSLALGVAKNIQYF
J: TRBJ2-4
V: TRBV27
D: -
size: -

DNA: TGTGCCAGCAGCTTAGCCAGCGGGGGGGTCAATGAGCAGTTCTTC
CDR3: CASSLASGGVNEQFF
J: TRBJ2-1
V: TRBV7-2
D: TRBD2
size: -

DNA: TGTGCCACCAGCAAACCAGGGGGGGCGGACTACGAGCAGTACTTC
CDR3: CATSKPGGADYEQYF
J: TRBJ2-7
V: TRBV15
D: -
size: -

DNA: TGTGCCAGCAGCTTATACGGGTGGAGCGGGGGGGAACCGAGAACGACTACGCAGTATTTT
CDR3: CASSLYGWSGGEPRTTTQYF
J: TRBJ2-3
V: TRBV11-3
D: TRBD2
size: -

DNA: TGTGCCAGCAGCTTTACAAATCAGGGGTTCACCGGGGAGCTGTTTTTT
CDR3: CASSFTNQGFTGELFF
J: TRBJ2-2
V: TRBV7-8
D: -
size: once

DNA: TGTGCCACCAGCAGAGATCGGGGCGTCTACGAGCAGTACTTC
CDR3: CATSRDRGVYEQYF
J: TRBJ2-7
V: TRBV15
D: -
size: -

DNA: TGTGCCAGCAGCTTGCAGTTTAGCACTGGAAACACCATATATTTT
CDR3: CASSLQFSTGNTIYF
J: TRBJ1-3
V: TRBV5-5
D: -
size: few

DNA: TGCAGCGTTGAGGAGGGTGGGCAGCCCCAGCATTTT
CDR3: CSVEEGGQPQHF
J: TRBJ1-5
V: TRBV29-1
D: -
size: few

DNA: TGTGCCAGCAGTGACGGGGATCAGCCCCAGCATTTT
CDR3: CASSDGDQPQHF
J: TRBJ1-5
V: TRBV6-5
D: -
size: -

DNA: TGTGCCAGCAGTGAATCAGTCAGGCAGCCCCAGCATTTT
CDR3: CASSESVRQPQHF
J: TRBJ1-5
V: TRBV2
D: -
size: once

DNA: TGTGCCTGGAGCCGAGGTGTGGCAGGGAACTACGAGCAGTACTTC
CDR3: CAWSRGVAGNYEQYF
J: TRBJ2-7
V: TRBV30
D: -
size: -

DNA: TGTGCCAGCAGTAACAACGGGGGGTACGAGCAGTACTTC
CDR3: CASSNNGGYEQYF
J: TRBJ2-7
V: TRBV6-6
D: TRBD2
size: -

DNA: TGCAGCGTTGCTGCTGGCGAATACGAGCAGTACTTC
CDR3: CSVAAGEYEQYF
J: TRBJ2-7
V: TRBV29-1
D: -
size: -

DNA: TGTGCCAGTACTAGCGGGGGAAGCACCTACGAGCAGTACTTC
CDR3: CASTSGGSTYEQYF
J: TRBJ2-7
V: TRBV19
D: TRBD2
size: -

DNA: TGTGCCTGGAGTGAGGGGGAATATGCCCCATATGGCTACACCTTC
CDR3: CAWSEGEYAPYGYTF
J: TRBJ1-2
V: TRBV30
D: -
size: -

DNA: TGTGCCAGCAGCTTACATAACACCGGGGAGCTGTTTTTT
CDR3: CASSLHNTGELFF
J: TRBJ2-2
V: TRBV7-2
D: -
size: -

DNA: TGTGCCAGCAGGGAGACGTGGACAGACAATCAGCCCCAGCATTTT
CDR3: CASRETWTDNQPQHF
J: TRBJ1-5
V: TRBV27
D: -
size: -

DNA: TGCGCCAGCAGCTTGGGACAGGGTGTGAATGAGCAGTTCTTC
CDR3: CASSLGQGVNEQFF
J: TRBJ2-1
V: TRBV5-1
D: TRBD1
size: -

DNA: TGTGCCAGCAGCCCCTGGGACAGATGGGTGAACACTGAAGCTTTCTTT
CDR3: CASSPWDRWVNTEAFF
J: TRBJ1-1
V: TRBV5-4
D: TRBD1
size: -

DNA: TGTGCCAGCAGCTCCGGAGATTCCATGGGCTACGAGCAGTACTTC
CDR3: CASSSGDSMGYEQYF
J: TRBJ2-7
V: TRBV7-2
D: -
size: -

DNA: TGTGCCAGCAGTTTTGTGGGACAGGCTAATGAAAAACTGTTTTTT
CDR3: CASSFVGQANEKLFF
J: TRBJ1-4
V: TRBV27
D: TRBD1
size: -

DNA: TGCGCCAGCAGCCAAGATATCATCCGGAGGACAACTAATAATTCACCCCTCCACTTT
CDR3: CASSQDIIRRTTNNSPLHF
J: TRBJ1-6
V: TRBV4-3
D: -
size: -

DNA: TGTGCCATCAGTCCGCTCCGGGACAGGGATATCAATGAGCAGTTCTTC
CDR3: CAISPLRDRDINEQFF
J: TRBJ2-1
V: TRBV10-3
D: TRBD1
size: -

DNA: TGTGCCAGTAGTATGACAGGGGAGCAGTACTTC
CDR3: CASSMTGEQYF
J: TRBJ2-7
V: TRBV19
D: TRBD1
size: -

DNA: TGTGCCAGCAGCCACAGGGGGCTGGGGGAAAAACTGTTTTTT
CDR3: CASSHRGLGEKLFF
J: TRBJ1-4
V: TRBV14
D: TRBD1
size: -

DNA: TGCGCCAGCAGCTTAACAGACTCTGGGGCCAACGTCCTGACTTTC
CDR3: CASSLTDSGANVLTF
J: TRBJ2-6
V: TRBV5-1
D: -
size: -

DNA: TGTGCCTGGGGGACAGGGTCTGGAAACACCATATATTTT
CDR3: CAWGTGSGNTIYF
J: TRBJ1-3
V: TRBV30
D: TRBD1
size: -

DNA: TGTGCCAGCTCAGGGATGGGCAGGCTGAGCTCCTACGAGCAGTACTTC
CDR3: CASSGMGRLSSYEQYF
J: TRBJ2-7
V: TRBV18
D: -
size: -

DNA: TGTGCCAGCAGTACCTACCTGTGGGGGACGGCTAGCAATCAGCCCCAGCATTTT
CDR3: CASSTYLWGTASNQPQHF
J: TRBJ1-5
V: TRBV28
D: -
size: -

DNA: TGTGCCAGCAGTGATTTAGTTGGCTACACCTTC
CDR3: CASSDLVGYTF
J: TRBJ1-2
V: TRBV25-1
D: -
size: -

DNA: TGTGCCAGTAGTATGGGCAGTAACAATGAGCAGTTCTTC
CDR3: CASSMGSNNEQFF
J: TRBJ2-1
V: TRBV19
D: -
size: -

DNA: TGTGCCAGCAGCCTGGAGGGGGTGCGTCGGGGCGAGACCCAGTACTTC
CDR3: CASSLEGVRRGETQYF
J: TRBJ2-5
V: TRBV7-2
D: -
size: -

DNA: TGTGCCAGCAGCTTAAATCAGGGGAATCAGCCCCAGCATTTT
CDR3: CASSLNQGNQPQHF
J: TRBJ1-5
V: TRBV7-9
D: -
size: -

DNA: TGTGCCAGTAGTACCCGCGGGGGGGCCCCGGCCAATGAGCAGTTCTTC
CDR3: CASSTRGGAPANEQFF
J: TRBJ2-1
V: TRBV19
D: TRBD2
size: -

DNA: TGTGCACAGGACAGTTTTAACTATGGCTACACCTTC
CDR3: CAQDSFNYGYTF
J: TRBJ1-2
V: TRBV30
D: -
size: few

DNA: TGCGCCAGCAGCCAAGATAACAGGGGGGACACTGAAGCTTTCTTT
CDR3: CASSQDNRGDTEAFF
J: TRBJ1-1
V: TRBV4-3
D: TRBD1
size: -

DNA: TGTGCCAGCAGCTTGGGGGGGGCGGGGAACACTGAAGCTTTCTTT
CDR3: CASSLGGAGNTEAFF
J: TRBJ1-1
V: TRBV5-4
D: -
size: -

DNA: TGTGCCAGCAGCTCAGAACCTTTGGACAGCACGAGGTATGGCTACACCTTC
CDR3: CASSSEPLDSTRYGYTF
J: TRBJ1-2
V: TRBV7-2
D: -
size: -

DNA: TGTGCCAGCAGCGTAGCGGGAAGCCGGGGCGAGCAGTACTTC
CDR3: CASSVAGSRGEQYF
J: TRBJ2-7
V: TRBV9
D: -
size: -

DNA: TGTGCCAGCAGCCAAGATCGCGGACAGCCTAATGAAAAACTGTTTTTT
CDR3: CASSQDRGQPNEKLFF
J: TRBJ1-4
V: TRBV4-2
D: -
size: once

DNA: TGTGCCAGCAGTCTACAGGACACCCAAGAGACCCAGTACTTC
CDR3: CASSLQDTQETQYF
J: TRBJ2-5
V: TRBV27
D: -
size: -

DNA: TGCGCCAGCAGTGACCAGGCCCGCGGCACTGAAGCTTTCTTT
CDR3: CASSDQARGTEAFF
J: TRBJ1-1
V: TRBV10-2
D: -
size: -

DNA: TGTGCCAGTGAGGGGGCGGGCTTTAGCAATCAGCCCCAGCATTTT
CDR3: CASEGAGFSNQPQHF
J: TRBJ1-5
V: TRBV25-1
D: TRBD1
size: -

DNA: TGTGCCAGTAGCCCAGGGGGCGGTAACAATGAGCAGTTCTTC
CDR3: CASSPGGGNNEQFF
J: TRBJ2-1
V: TRBV19
D: TRBD1
size: -

DNA: TGTGCCAGCAGCCCACGACTAGCGGGGTGGGGAACAGATACGCAGTATTTT
CDR3: CASSPRLAGWGTDTQYF
J: TRBJ2-3
V: TRBV7-8
D: TRBD2
size: -

DNA: TGTGCCAGCAGTCAATACCAAGGACAGGGAGGGAGCAATCAGCCCCAGCATTTT
CDR3: CASSQYQGQGGSNQPQHF
J: TRBJ1-5
V: TRBV6-7
D: TRBD1
size: -

DNA: TGTGCCAGCAGCTTAAATTCGGTGACCGGGGAGCTGTTTTTT
CDR3: CASSLNSVTGELFF
J: TRBJ2-2
V: TRBV7-3
D: -
size: -

DNA: TGTGCCTGGGACCCCACCGGCGGGGGGGCCATAAACACAGATACGCAGTATTTT
CDR3: CAWDPTGGGAINTDTQYF
J: TRBJ2-3
V: TRBV30
D: TRBD2
size: -

DNA: TGTGCCAGCAGTCTAAACACGGCGTGGGCCTCTAACGAGCAGTACTTC
CDR3: CASSLNTAWASNEQYF
J: TRBJ2-7
V: TRBV28
D: -
size: few

DNA: TGCGCCAGCAGCCAAGGAAGGTTAGAGGATATTGAGACCCAGTACTTC
CDR3: CASSQGRLEDIETQYF
J: TRBJ2-5
V: TRBV4-1
D: -
size: -